The T cell receptor (beta chain) under discussion was sequenced for a study of graft-versus-host responses after intestinal transplantation. Study at large: Anti-thymocyte globulin induction was given to all recipients, followed by tacrolimus and steroids for around three years. Study-wide results and caveats: Subjects displaying graft-donor T cell macrochimerism possessed elevated graft-versus-host to host-versus-graft clonal ratios inside allografts. GvH clones were identified in recipient marrow, with some first appearing in ileum or blood.

Per the germline V gene, CDR1 is SNHLY and CDR2 is FYNNEI. The CDR3 is made up of 14 amino acids. The V and J ends lost 4 bases and 3 bases respectively, with 12 bases between them. Profiled with immunoSEQ multiplex PCR; TCRdb holds only in-frame clones, not every one. The sample has about 35,000 clones; roughly 92% are singletons. As regards this clone: Its target is not known.

The sequence was obtained from a human donor who was the organ donor for an intestinal transplant. V is TRBV2 and J is TRBJ1-2; no reliable D call. The sequenced sample was unstimulated CD8+ T cells sorted from spleen or lymph node cells, obtained before transplant. The CDR3 loop is CASSGLAEYYGYTF. Here the CDR3 DNA reads TGTGCCAGCAGTGGTTTAGCCGAGTACTATGGCTACACCTTC.